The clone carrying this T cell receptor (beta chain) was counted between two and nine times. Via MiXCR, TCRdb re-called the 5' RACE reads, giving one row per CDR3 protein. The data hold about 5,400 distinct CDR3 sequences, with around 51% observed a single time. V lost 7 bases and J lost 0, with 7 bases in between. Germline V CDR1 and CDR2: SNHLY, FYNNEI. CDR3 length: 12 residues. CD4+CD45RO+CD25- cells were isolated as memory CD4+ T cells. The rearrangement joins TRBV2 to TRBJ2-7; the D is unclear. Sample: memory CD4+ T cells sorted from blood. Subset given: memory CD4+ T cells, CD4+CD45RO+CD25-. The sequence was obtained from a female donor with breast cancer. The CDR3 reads CASTTDSYEQYF. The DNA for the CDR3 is TGTGCCAGCACTACTGACTCCTACGAGCAGTACTTC.